The clone carrying this T cell receptor (beta chain) was seen many times. The antigen remains undetermined. The TCRbeta library incorporated unique molecular identifiers. TCRdb fed the PCR reads into MiXCR, producing one record per CDR3 protein. The profile shows about 870,000 distinct CDR3 sequences, around 15% of them singletons. These data belong to a study of T-cell reconstitution after alpha-beta-depleted transplantation in children. Findings and caveats of the study: Where alpha-beta T cells came from about two months after transplant was reportedly several hundred expanded graft clones. Certain patients had high TCRbeta diversity at day 60, and it came from recipient T cells and thymic progenitors that survived. T-cell numbers and diversity one year post-transplant derived largely from freshly generated T cells.

The germline CDR1 and CDR2 sequences are SNHLY and FYNNEI. The CDR3 runs 15 residues. Trimming removed 6 bases from V and 4 bases from J, with 16 bases in between. This clonotype was obtained from a male patient between 10 and 17 years old who had a stem cell transplant for acute lymphoblastic leukemia, so the T cells may come from the graft donor. The rearrangement joins TRBV2 to TRBJ1-5; TRBD1 might be the D (5 bases). The sample here was PBMCs, mostly from graft donor cells, taken 360 days after TCRalphabeta/CD19-depleted stem cell transplant. The DNA for the CDR3 is TGTGCCAGCAGACCCTCGGGGACGCCGAATCAGCCCCAGCATTTT. As protein: CASRPSGTPNQPQHF.